What follows describes a single TCR beta chain. The antigen is unknown. All the patients suffered relapse after autologous stem cell transplantation, and brentuximab vedotin exposure differed. Best outcomes ranged across complete response, partial response and progressive disease. With 0 bases clipped from V and 0 bases from J, the junction kept 5 bases outside the gene matches. CDR1 KGHSH and CDR2 LQKENI come from the germline V gene. The CDR3 length is 16 residues. The repertoire was sequenced with immunoSEQ multiplex PCR; TCRdb's copy has only in-frame clones and lacks some. This sample has fewer than 55,000 clones, with 88% found just once. The sample is drawn from a study of PD-1 blockade in classical Hodgkin lymphoma. The study, taken as a whole, reports: Patients with a complete response exhibited baseline diversity comparable to newly diagnosed patients. There was a significant rise in CD4+ TCR diversity by C4D1, with no such rise for CD8+. Reported findings placed baseline TCR diversity lower in newly diagnosed patients (compared with healthy donors).

The rearrangement links TRBV18 to TRBJ2-7; TRBD1 agrees at 7 bases. This receptor was identified in a human donor with classical Hodgkin lymphoma. Sequenced here: peripheral blood mononuclear cells (PBMCs), sampled at baseline. CDR3 amino acids: CASSPPSGTASYEQYF. The CDR3 nucleotides are TGTGCCAGCTCACCACCTTCCGGGACAGCCTCCTACGAGCAGTACTTC.